Reported below is one TCR beta chain. Time point: baseline pretreatment blood. This sample's treatment: 15 Gy SBRT to primary tumor, nephrectomy 4 weeks later. The data are from a study of radiation and T cells in renal cell carcinoma. Study as a whole: Nephrectomy followed 15 Gy stereotactic body radiation by 4 weeks.

Assay: immunoSEQ multiplex PCR; the TCRdb copy retains only in-frame clones and omits some. The sample records about 130,000 clones, approximately 90% being singletons. The CDR3 covers 14 residues. Germline V lookup: CDR1 MNHEY, CDR2 SVGAGI. Trimming removed 6 bases from V and 8 bases from J, with 16 bases in between. The V gene is TRBV6-5, the J gene TRBJ1-4; D is unresolved. The receptor was isolated from a woman between 50 and 59 years old with renal cell carcinoma. This sample comprised blood, obtained from a patient whose treatment included radiotherapy and nephrectomy. CDR3 protein: CASSPKKGREKLFF. The CDR3 DNA reads as TGTGCCAGCAGCCCCAAGAAAGGGAGGGAAAAACTGTTTTTT.